These 9 T cell receptor beta chains were sequenced from one sample in a study of CD8+CD57+ T cells in acquired aplastic anemia. CDR3 and TCR beta VDJ profiling relied on genomic DNA as the template. TCRdb ran MiXCR on the reads and lists one entry per CDR3 protein. The sample lists 150,000 to 200,000 distinct CDR3 sequences, around 48% seen once, with about 1% in the top ten. Patients sequenced had flow cytometry evidence of CD8+CD57+ cell expansion. Sequencing was performed on sorted CD4+, CD8+, or CD8+CD57+ T cells (not recorded which) from PBMCs. The receptors come from a human donor with aplastic anemia.

This clonotype was seen a single time. The rearrangement links TRBV10-3 to TRBJ2-7; a possible D gene is TRBD1 (5 bases). Germline V gene sequence: CDR1 ENHRY, CDR2 SYGVKD. V lost 6 bases and J lost 3, with 12 bases in between. The CDR3 covers 13 residues. The DNA for the CDR3 is TGTGCCATCAGGGCCAGGGTAGACTACGAGCAGTACTTC. Translating it yields CAIRARVDYEQYF.

This clonotype was detected many times. The chain recombines TRBV4-1 with TRBJ1-1; D is perhaps TRBD1 (6 bases). The CDR3 loop spans 17 amino acids. The V and J ends lost 5 bases and 0 bases respectively, with 19 bases between them. CDR1 is MGHRA, CDR2 YSYEKL, per germline. The CDR3 DNA reads TGCGCCAGCAGCGGAAATGGTCTGGGACACTTGAACACTGAAGCTTTCTTT. It encodes CASSGNGLGHLNTEAFF.

This clonotype was seen just once. The chain employs TRBV12-3 or TRBV12-4 and TRBJ2-7; 9 nucleotides agree with TRBD1. The ends lost 5 bases at V and 5 bases at J; junction bases unmatched: 7. This CDR3 has 14 residues. The CDR3 spells CASSPGQGLDEQYF. The CDR3 DNA is TGTGCCAGCAGTCCGGGACAGGGATTGGACGAGCAGTACTTC.

This clonotype was counted only a few times. J is TRBJ2-7 and V is TRBV10-3; 8 bases fit TRBD2. Germline loops: CDR1 ENHRY, CDR2 SYGVKD. CDR3 size: 16 residues. The V segment lost 4 bases and the J segment 2 bases; nucleotides outside the gene matches: 10. The CDR3, as DNA: TGTGCCATCAGTGGGGCTGTACTAGCGGTTACCTACGAGCAGTACTTC. This codes for CAISGAVLAVTYEQYF.

This clonotype has a count of ten or more. The V gene is TRBV7-2, the J gene TRBJ2-5; D possibly corresponds to TRBD2 (5 bases). CDR1 SGHTA and CDR2 FQGNSA come from the germline V gene. CDR3 length: 14 residues. Trimming stripped 0 bases from V and 5 bases from J, with 10 bases between. The CDR3 region is CASSLAAGAETQYF. The DNA for the CDR3 is TGTGCCAGCAGCTTAGCGGCGGGTGCGGAGACCCAGTACTTC.

The chain links TRBV7-9 to TRBJ1-2; D unresolved. The CDR3 is made up of 13 amino acids. V lost 2 bases to trimming and J lost 3 bases, with 7 bases between them. In germline, CDR1 is SEHNR, CDR2 FQNEAQ (reference sequence). CDR3 DNA sequence: TGTGCCAGCAGCTTAATGGGAGACTATGGCTACACCTTC. Protein: CASSLMGDYGYTF.

V and J are TRBV24-1 and TRBJ1-5; D uncertain. Germline values: CDR1 KGHDR, CDR2 SFDVKD. This CDR3 contains 14 residues. Trimming took off 4 bases at V and 3 bases at J, with 9 bases between the two ends. DNA for the CDR3: TGTGCCACCAGTGAATATGACACCAATCAGCCCCAGCATTTT. It codes for CATSEYDTNQPQHF.

This clonotype was found many times. The genes are TRBV20-1 and TRBJ1-5; D uncertain. The CDR3 length is 13 residues. V was shortened by 3 bases and J by 3 bases, with 9 bases between the two germline ends. The germline V gene has CDR1 DFQATT and CDR2 SNEGSKA (reference sequence). The CDR3 DNA reads TGCAGTGCTAGGGGCGGGGACAATCAGCCCCAGCATTTT. Residues: CSARGGDNQPQHF.

The CDR3 loop is CASSELGREQYF. CDR3 coding DNA: TGTGCCAGCAGTGAATTGGGTAGAGAGCAGTACTTC. The chain joins TRBV25-1 to TRBJ2-7; no definite D call. The CDR3 has 12 amino acids. Germline-derived CDR1 and CDR2 are MGHDK and SYGVNS. The germline V and J ends were trimmed by 1 base and 7 bases, with 8 bases remaining between them.